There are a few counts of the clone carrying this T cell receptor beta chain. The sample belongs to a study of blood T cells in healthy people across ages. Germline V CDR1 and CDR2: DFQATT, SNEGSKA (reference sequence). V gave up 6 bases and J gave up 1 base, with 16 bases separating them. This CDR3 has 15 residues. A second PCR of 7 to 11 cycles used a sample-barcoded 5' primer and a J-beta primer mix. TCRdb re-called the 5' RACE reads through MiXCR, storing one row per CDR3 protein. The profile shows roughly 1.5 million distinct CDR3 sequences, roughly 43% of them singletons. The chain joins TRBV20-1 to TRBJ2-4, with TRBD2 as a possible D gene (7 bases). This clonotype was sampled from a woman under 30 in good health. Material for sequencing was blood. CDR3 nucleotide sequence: TGCAGTGCCTTGGGAGGGGGGGGGGCCAAAAACATTCAGTACTTC. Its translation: CSALGGGGAKNIQYF.